Listed below are T cell receptor beta chains from one sample, sequenced in a study of CD8+ T cells in alopecia areata. Libraries were prepared by immunoSEQ multiplex PCR; TCRdb keeps only in-frame clonotypes and omits some of them. Of hundreds of thousands of clones listed, roughly 66% are singletons. Sample: CD4+ T cells sorted from blood, taken at approximately week 44, from a patient treated with tofacitinib. The receptors here all came from a human donor with alopecia areata. The conserved cysteine and the conserved F or W are not part of the CDR3 here.

j_call v_call cdr3_length cdr3_aa
TRBJ2-3 TRBV25-1 14 ASSQGGRGGADTQY
TRBJ1-4 TRBV30 12 AWSVNRGHEKLF
TRBJ2-1 TRBV7-2 13 ASSRRRDTGGWQF
TRBJ1-1 TRBV7-2 12 ASSQRTGGTEAF
TRBJ1-1 TRBV19 12 ATTPTGLNTEAF
TRBJ2-4 TRBV29-1 17 SVEDRGGGTFGAKNIQY
TRBJ2-5 TRBV9 12 ASSVSQGRETQY
TRBJ2-7 TRBV5-6 13 ASSSASGGAREQY
TRBJ2-3 TRBV18 13 ASSPPSVGTDTQY
TRBJ1-1 TRBV25-1 12 ASRSGGLGTEAF
TRBJ2-5 TRBV15 15 ATSRVRDRGLMETQY
TRBJ2-2 TRBV5-6 14 ASSLIGGSPTGELF
TRBJ2-5 TRBV5-1 11 ASSLVGFSTQY
TRBJ2-5 TRBV7-6 11 ASSGWDQETQY
TRBJ1-1 TRBV29-1 9 SVVPTSEAF
TRBJ2-7 TRBV7-2 12 ASSLAPQGYEQY
TRBJ2-1 TRBV7-3 10 ASSLQVGEQF
TRBJ1-2 TRBV29-1 9 SVEDFYGYT
TRBJ1-2 TRBV30 12 AWSVQGGAYGYT
TRBJ1-6 TRBV27 13 ASSLSTGGNSPLH
TRBJ1-2 TRBV29-1 11 SVEWDASVGYT
TRBJ1-1 TRBV2 12 ASSVVEITTEAF
TRBJ1-2 TRBV7-2 11 ASSSGRGDGYT
TRBJ1-5 TRBV6-6 11 ASNRDRNQPQH
TRBJ1-2 TRBV27 12 ASGRRALNYGYT
TRBJ1-3 TRBV2 14 ASSERPHRGGNTIY
TRBJ1-1 TRBV19 13 ASSLGQPLNTEAF
TRBJ2-3 TRBV29-1 15 SVLRALGLARPDTQY
TRBJ1-6 TRBV2 14 ASSPGTGVLSSPLH
TRBJ1-3 TRBV7-2 14 ASSLSRTGTGNTIY
TRBJ2-2 TRBV29-1 13 SVGLDRKNTGELF
TRBJ2-5 TRBV5-6 13 ASSPGTVASETQY
TRBJ1-4 TRBV5-1 15 ASSLGQGARTNEKLF
TRBJ2-1 TRBV4-2 12 ASSGSGGTGEQF
TRBJ1-5 TRBV25-1 12 ASSERASNQPQH
TRBJ2-2 TRBV7-7 10 ASSPRTGELF
TRBJ1-1 TRBV5-6 13 ASSLAGAGGTEAF
TRBJ1-5 TRBV30 12 AWSAQDGNQPQH
TRBJ2-2 TRBV25-1 16 ASSLLSGGQANTGELF
TRBJ2-6 TRBV7-9 15 ASSLGDRRGGANVLT
TRBJ2-1 TRBV7-2 12 ASSSMGTSNEQF
TRBJ1-6 TRBV6-1 12 ASRVGQENSPLH
TRBJ2-2 TRBV7-2 13 ASSPKGKEYGELF
TRBJ1-2 TRBV9 13 AIWDTATHNYGYT
TRBJ1-2 TRBV30 10 AWKSAQGGYT
TRBJ1-5 TRBV30 11 AWCNGINQPQH
TRBJ1-6 TRBV7-8 15 ASSFETGGSYNSPLH
TRBJ2-2 TRBV25-1 10 ASSAPIGELF
TRBJ2-5 TRBV19 12 ASRTTGSQETQY
TRBJ2-1 TRBV19 13 ASSALRGSYNEQF
TRBJ1-1 TRBV29-1 10 SVARGDTEAF